What follows are 15 T cell receptor beta chains derived from one specimen sequenced in a study of blood T cell repertoires in COVID-19. Profiling relied on immunoSEQ multiplex PCR, and the TCRdb table lists in-frame clones only, not all of them. The data show over 75,000 clones, around 93% seen once. Sequencing used peripheral blood. The receptors originated from a human donor with active COVID-19. The donor label of this sample is uncertain.

This chain links TRBV5-1 with TRBJ2-2; 7 bases fit TRBD1. This CDR3 has 16 residues. The ends lost 4 bases at V and 3 bases at J; junction bases unmatched: 9. CDR1 is SGHRS, CDR2 YFSETQ, per germline. The CDR3 coding sequence is TGCGCCAGCAGCGGTTTGCACAGGGGAGACACCGGGGAGCTGTTTTTT. Residues: CASSGLHRGDTGELFF.

The genes are TRBV6-6 and TRBJ1-2, with D perhaps TRBD1 (5 bases). CDR1 is MNHNY and CDR2 is SVGAGI in the germline V gene (reference sequence). This CDR3 is built from 13 residues. The V end was cut by 6 bases, the J end by 2 bases, with 10 bases between. The CDR3 spells CASRDTANYGYTF. The CDR3 DNA reads as TGTGCCAGCAGGGACACAGCCAACTATGGCTACACCTTC.

A few counts support this clone. The chain links TRBV5-1 to TRBJ2-1; perhaps TRBD2 as D (6 bases). V gave up 0 bases and J gave up 6 bases, with 10 bases separating them. The CDR3 loop spans 14 amino acids. Germline V gene lookup returns CDR1 SGHRS and CDR2 YFSETQ. CDR3 amino acids: CASSLGLGANEQFF. In DNA, the CDR3 is TGCGCCAGCAGCTTGGGACTAGGCGCCAATGAGCAGTTCTTC.

V gene TRBV15 combines with J gene TRBJ1-1; the match to TRBD1 covers 9 bases. V lost 1 base, J lost 5 bases, and 8 bases stayed unmatched. Germline V CDR1 and CDR2: LNHNV, YYDKDF (reference sequence). The CDR3 spans 16 residues. The CDR3 sequence is CATSRAHGTGRTEAFF. The CDR3 nucleotides are TGTGCCACCAGCAGAGCCCATGGGACAGGGAGGACTGAAGCTTTCTTT.

This clone appeared a single time. V is TRBV27 and J is TRBJ2-7; a weak D match, TRBD1 (5 bases). The V gene's germline CDR1 is MNHEY and CDR2 SMNVEV (reference sequence). This CDR3 is built from 16 residues. V was shortened by 2 bases and J by 10 bases, with 24 bases between the two germline ends. CDR3 in DNA: TGTGCCAGCAGTTTAATAATCGGTTTTCAGGGTGGAGCCCAGTACTTC. It translates to CASSLIIGFQGGAQYF.

This chain joins TRBV6-1 and TRBJ2-5; D gene ambiguous. This CDR3 spans 14 amino acids. Germline V CDR1 and CDR2: MNHNS, SASEGT. The V end was cut by 0 bases, the J end by 1 base, with 6 bases between. CDR3 protein: CASSEASFQETQYF. Written as DNA, the CDR3 is TGTGCCAGCAGTGAAGCGAGCTTCCAAGAGACCCAGTACTTC.

V gene TRBV6-6 combines with J gene TRBJ1-2; 8 positions agree with TRBD1. Germline-derived CDR1 and CDR2 are MNHNY and SVGAGI (reference sequence). The ends lost 2 bases at V and 0 bases at J; junction bases unmatched: 5. The CDR3 extends over 16 amino acids. CDR3 in amino acids: CASSYSRGRANYGYTF. The DNA of the CDR3 is TGTGCCAGCAGTTACAGCAGGGGGCGAGCTAACTATGGCTACACCTTC.

The chain recombines TRBV7-2 with TRBJ2-5, with 9 bases aligning to TRBD2. V gave up 0 bases and J gave up 5 bases; unmatched junction bases: 4. CDR1 and CDR2 from the germline V gene are SGHTA and FQGNSA. The CDR3 contains 15 residues. CDR3 DNA sequence: TGTGCCAGCAGCTTAGCGGCGGGGGGGCGGGAGACCCAGTACTTC. It translates to CASSLAAGGRETQYF.

This clone was picked up one time. This sequence joins TRBV5-4 and TRBJ1-1; D perhaps matches TRBD1 (5 bases). The CDR3 totals 13 residues. CDR1 SGHNT and CDR2 YYREEE come from the germline V gene (reference sequence). Trimming took off 3 bases at V and 6 bases at J, with 12 bases between the two ends. CDR3 residues: CASSSAGYSEAFF. CDR3 bases: TGTGCCAGCAGCTCGGCAGGGTACTCTGAAGCTTTCTTT.

The V gene is TRBV6-6, the J gene TRBJ2-3; 8 bases align to TRBD1. Germline V CDR1 and CDR2: MNHNY, SVGAGI (reference sequence). The CDR3 has 15 residues. J gave up 2 bases and V 6 bases, and 7 bases lay outside the gene matches. The CDR3 reads CASSPSDRDTDTQYF. The CDR3 region has the DNA TGTGCCAGCAGCCCATCGGACAGGGACACAGATACGCAGTATTTT.

V gene TRBV25-1 combines with J gene TRBJ2-3; no definite D call. The CDR3 totals 16 residues. Between the trimmed V and J ends, which lost 0 bases and 0 bases, there was a span of 10 bases. Germline CDR1 MGHDK, CDR2 SYGVNS. The CDR3 DNA reads as TGTGCCAGCAGTGAATATATGGGCTCTAGCACAGATACGCAGTATTTT. Amino acid sequence: CASSEYMGSSTDTQYF.

The chain is built from TRBV3-1 (or the pseudogene TRBV3-2) and TRBJ1-1; D gene ambiguous. This CDR3 is built from 13 residues. Germline V CDR1 and CDR2: LGHDT, YNNKEL (reference sequence). V was cut by 4 bases and J by 0 bases, with 6 bases left in between. The CDR3 spells CASSLQMNTEAFF. The CDR3 DNA reads TGTGCCAGCAGCCTACAGATGAACACTGAAGCTTTCTTT.

The chain couples TRBV4-3 to TRBJ1-2; D might be TRBD1 (6 bases). Between the trimmed V and J ends, which lost 0 bases and 3 bases, there was a span of 11 bases. Looked up from germline, CDR1 is LGHNA and CDR2 is YSLEER. This CDR3 has 15 residues. Here the CDR3 reads CASSQETGSDYGYTF. The CDR3 coding sequence is TGCGCCAGCAGCCAAGAAACAGGGAGTGACTATGGCTACACCTTC.

V gene TRBV5-1 combines with J gene TRBJ2-7, with 9 bases aligning to TRBD1. CDR1 and CDR2 from the germline V gene are SGHRS and YFSETQ. V lost 3 bases to trimming and J lost 6 bases; unmatched junction nucleotides: 7. This CDR3 region has 14 residues. DNA of the CDR3: TGCGCCAGCAGCTCAGGGACAGGGAGTGGCGAGCAGTACTTC. Amino acid sequence: CASSSGTGSGEQYF.

The chain has TRBV7-6 and TRBJ2-2; 9 bases line up with TRBD1. V lost 4 bases and J lost 5; bases outside the gene matches: 5. Per germline, CDR1 SGHVS and CDR2 FNYEAQ. The CDR3 runs to 15 residues. The CDR3 sequence is CASSWDRAGTGELFF. For the CDR3, the DNA is TGTGCCAGCAGCTGGGACAGGGCGGGTACCGGGGAGCTGTTTTTT. Combining the CDR3 with reference TRBV7-6 and TRBJ2-2 gives the whole variable domain GAGVSQSPRYKVTKRGQDVALRCDPISGHVSLYWYRQALGQGPEFLTYFNYEAQQDKSGLPNDRFSAERPEGSISTLTIQRTEQRDSAMYRCASSWDRAGTGELFFGEGSRLTVL.